This T cell receptor beta chain is drawn from a study of cytomegalovirus exposure and HLA in healthy donors. The wider study: Later, an analysis reported that the 130 or so validation repertoires had used the same platform as the roughly 700 first-cohort repertoires. Overall study findings and caveats: It was reportedly the case that the classifier diagnosed cytomegalovirus status with high specificity and sensitivity. The study designated 150 or so TCR beta chains cytomegalovirus-associated. Through in vitro validation, three CMV-associated chains were shown to be specific for CMV antigens.

On this clone: Its cognate antigen is unknown.

Profiled with immunoSEQ multiplex PCR; TCRdb holds only in-frame clones, not every one. This repertoire shows fewer than 250,000 clones, around nine tenths found once; its top ten account for less than 3%. The CDR3 length is 14 residues. Sequencing was performed on PBMCs. The chain links TRBV21-1 to TRBJ1-4; the table calls TRBD1, which could not be checked here. TRBV21-1 corresponds to a pseudogene. The TCR originated in a man younger than 35 in good health and CMV-seronegative. The CDR3 nucleotides read TGTGCCAGCAGCCCCCGAGACAGGGTCGAAAAACTGTTTTTT. Its translation: CASSPRDRVEKLFF.